The 7 T cell receptor beta chains reported below all come from one sample, sequenced in a study of cytomegalovirus exposure and HLA in healthy donors (dated by TCRdb to about 2017). Libraries came from the immunoSEQ multiplex PCR assay. The multiplex PCR relied on a mix of 60 forward primers for TCR Vbeta segments and 13 reverse primers for TCR Jbeta segments. TCRdb carries this immuneACCESS record with in-frame sequences only. Its versions omit some clonotypes, under half of them owing to an unresolved V gene in the studies checked, with the rest unexplained. The sample yields about 120,000 clones; 60% to 85% were counted once. Less than 3.5% of the sample is held by the ten biggest clonotypes. Sequenced input: PBMCs. The receptors come from a woman aged 40-49 years in good health and CMV-seropositive.

This chain links TRBV19 with TRBJ1-1; D is ambiguous. Germline V lookup: CDR1 LNHDA, CDR2 SQIVND (reference sequence). The V end was cut by 6 bases, the J end by 4 bases, with 12 bases between. The CDR3 has 13 amino acids. Here the CDR3 DNA reads TGTGCCAGTAGCTCACTCGCGGCCACTGAAGCTTTCTTT. This gives the protein CASSSLAATEAFF. The variable domain in full, completed from reference TRBV19 and TRBJ1-1, reads DGGITQSPKYLFRKEGQNVTLSCEQNLNHDAMYWYRQDPGQGLRLIYYSQIVNDFQKGDIAEGYSVSREKKESFPLTVTSAQKNPTAFYLCASSSLAATEAFFGQGTRLTVV.

This CDR3 reads CASSRNPPTSDRSSYNEQFF. DNA of the CDR3: TGTGCCAGCAGTCGAAACCCTCCGACTAGCGACAGGAGCTCCTACAATGAGCAGTTCTTC. The chain uses TRBV6-4 and TRBJ2-1; 8 nucleotides line up with TRBD2. Germline CDR1 is MRHNA and CDR2 is SNTAGT. This CDR3 is 20 amino acids long. Unmatched junction bases numbered 18, after V lost 5 bases and J lost 0 bases.

The gene calls are TRBV5-8 and TRBJ1-1; no clear D gene. Between the trimmed V and J ends, which lost 0 bases and 6 bases, there was a span of 9 bases. The germline gives CDR1 SGHTS, CDR2 YDEGEE. The CDR3 is made up of 13 amino acids. The CDR3 DNA follows: TGTGCCAGCAGCTTGGGCGGGTCAGCTGAAGCTTTCTTT. Encoded protein: CASSLGGSAEAFF.

The V gene is TRBV30, the J gene TRBJ2-5; perhaps TRBD2 as D (7 bases). CDR1 GTSNPN and CDR2 SVGIG come from the germline V gene (reference sequence). The CDR3 contains 16 residues. Trimming cost V 2 bases and J 1 base, with 17 bases left between them. The CDR3 nucleotides read TGTGCCTGGAGTCGTTCTCGGGGGGCCCTCCAAGAGACCCAGTACTTC. Protein: CAWSRSRGALQETQYF.

The chain recombines TRBV7-6 with TRBJ1-2, with D possibly being TRBD1 (6 bases). Germline CDR1 SGHVS, CDR2 FNYEAQ. This CDR3 has 15 amino acids. The V end lost 4 bases, the J end lost 4 bases, and 16 bases lay between the germline ends. The chain's CDR3 is CASSWTENPSYGYTF. The CDR3 region has the DNA TGTGCCAGCAGCTGGACAGAAAATCCTTCCTATGGCTACACCTTC.

The chain has TRBV7-3 and TRBJ1-3; 9 bases map to TRBD1. CDR1 is SGHTA, CDR2 FQGTGA, per germline. The CDR3 length is 14 residues. Trimming at V came to 5 bases and at J to 2 bases, leaving 1 base not matched to a gene. The chain's CDR3 is CASSRDRAGNTIYF. The CDR3, as DNA: TGTGCCAGCAGCCGGGACAGGGCTGGAAACACCATATATTTT.

This CDR3 is CAWSVGSSGNTIYF. CDR3 in DNA: TGTGCCTGGAGTGTCGGGAGCTCTGGAAACACCATATATTTT. V gene TRBV30 combines with J gene TRBJ1-3; D unresolved. Per the germline V gene, CDR1 is GTSNPN and CDR2 is SVGIG (reference sequence). Trimming removed 0 bases from V and 0 bases from J, with 6 bases in between. The CDR3 loop spans 14 amino acids.